This T cell receptor (beta chain) was captured by sequencing in a study of OX40 agonist ivuxolimab in advanced cancers. Across the study: Patient treatment consisted of intravenous ivuxolimab administration every 2 weeks at 0.01 to 10 mg/kg. Averaging approximately 60 years in age, with a range of 23 to 79, the cohort was more than 75% male.

The CDR3 contains 11 residues. Germline-derived CDR1 and CDR2 are SNHLY and FYNNEI. V was trimmed by 5 bases and J by 7 bases, leaving 8 bases between them. Generated by immunoSEQ multiplex PCR, the TCRdb table keeps only in-frame clones and is missing some. Here the sample spans 62,000 or so clones, 75% to 95% being singletons. V gene TRBV2 combines with J gene TRBJ1-2; weak D call: TRBD1 (6 bases). Sequencing used CD4+ or CD8+ T cells sorted from blood, obtained in a trial of the OX40 agonist ivuxolimab. The receptor comes from an adult with an advanced solid tumor such as melanoma, head and neck, liver or kidney cancer. CDR3 sequence reads: CASSRGAGYTF. Written as DNA, the CDR3 is TGTGCCAGCAGTAGGGGGGCTGGCTACACCTTC.